This T cell receptor beta chain came from a study of blood T cell repertoires in COVID-19. Overall study: The cDNA or gDNA used as material had been derived from T cells, B-cell-depleted T cells, or PBMCs.

Repertoires were generated with immunoSEQ multiplex PCR, while TCRdb's copy carries only in-frame clones and drops some. The sample consists of about 670,000 clones, about 90% of them appearing once. Germline V lookup: CDR1 PRHDT, CDR2 FYEKMQ (reference sequence). V was clipped by 8 bases and J by 1 base, with 14 bases between them. CDR3 length: 14 residues. The chain links TRBV13 to TRBJ1-2; D unresolved. The TCR comes from a woman between 18 and 29 years old with acute or convalescent COVID-19. Sequencing was carried out using peripheral blood. CDR3 bases: TGTGCCAGCGGACCGTATGAGGGTAACTATGGCTACACCTTC. This sequence encodes CASGPYEGNYGYTF.